Each of the 9 T cell receptor beta chains below was sequenced from the same sample in a study of cytomegalovirus exposure and HLA in healthy donors. The primer mix had 60 Vbeta and 13 Jbeta primers. The data were produced by immunoSEQ multiplex PCR, yet TCRdb's version contains in-frame clones alone and is incomplete. The table has roughly 170,000 clones, approximately 81% seen once; the top ten hold around 0.97%. Sequenced sample: PBMCs. The receptors come from a man aged 30 to 45 in good health and CMV-seronegative.

This rearrangement joins TRBV27 to TRBJ1-6; no definite D call. This CDR3 has 14 residues. V lost 5 bases, J lost 7 bases, and 12 bases lay in between. The V gene's germline CDR1 is MNHEY and CDR2 SMNVEV (reference sequence). CDR3 bases: TGTGCCAGCAGTCTCCCTCTCTCGAATTCACCCCTCCACTTT. Its translation is CASSLPLSNSPLHF.

The chain uses TRBV21-1 and TRBJ1-3. TRBV21-1 is termed a pseudogene. The CDR3 covers 13 residues. The CDR3, as DNA: TGTGCCAGCAGCAGAGGTCCCCGGAACACCATATATTTT. This translates into CASSRGPRNTIYF.

This chain joins TRBV5-4 and TRBJ2-5, with 9 bases aligning to TRBD2. With 4 bases clipped from V and 5 bases from J, the junction kept 6 bases outside the gene matches. This CDR3 has 14 residues. Germline assignment: CDR1 SGHNT and CDR2 YYREEE (reference sequence). CDR3 nucleotides: TGTGCCAGCAGCGCGGGGGGGAGCGAGGAGACCCAGTACTTC. Translating it yields CASSAGGSEETQYF.

The chain links TRBV5-5 to TRBJ2-7, with D possibly TRBD1 on 6 matching bases. The CDR3 runs to 15 residues. Germline assignment: CDR1 SGHKS and CDR2 YYEKEE (reference sequence). V was clipped by 5 bases and J by 1 base, with 16 bases between them. The CDR3 region is CASSFSGTPSYEQYF. DNA for the CDR3: TGTGCCAGCAGTTTTTCCGGGACACCATCCTACGAGCAGTACTTC. Combining the CDR3 with reference TRBV5-5 and TRBJ2-7 gives the whole variable domain DAGVTQSPTHLIKTRGQQVTLRCSPISGHKSVSWYQQVLGQGPQFIFQYYEKEERGRGNFPDRFSARQFPNYSSELNVNALLLGDSALYLCASSFSGTPSYEQYFGPGTRLTVT.

This sequence joins TRBV11-2 and TRBJ2-1, with D possibly being TRBD2 (5 bases). V was pared by 5 bases and J by 3 bases, with 11 bases between. Germline V gives CDR1 SGHAT, CDR2 FQNNGV. The CDR3 runs 14 residues. The CDR3: CASSLASSYNEQFF. DNA of the CDR3: TGTGCCAGCAGCCTCGCTAGCAGCTACAATGAGCAGTTCTTC.

The rearrangement uses TRBV5-1 and TRBJ2-2; TRBD2 agrees at 9 bases. Germline CDR1 and CDR2: SGHRS and YFSETQ. Germline trimming cut 0 bases from V and 5 bases from J; bases unmatched to any gene: 8. The length of the CDR3 is 17 residues. CDR3 DNA: TGCGCCAGCAGCTTGGATCTAGCGGGAAGATATACCGGGGAGCTGTTTTTT. It yields the protein CASSLDLAGRYTGELFF.

The chain employs TRBV6-4 and TRBJ1-1, with 8 bases aligning to TRBD1. The CDR3 runs to 15 residues. Looked up from germline, CDR1 is MRHNA and CDR2 is SNTAGT. Unmatched junction bases numbered 3, after V lost 2 bases and J lost 1 base. The CDR3 region has the DNA TGTGCCAGCAGTGACACCGGGACAGGGAACACTGAAGCTTTCTTT. Translated: CASSDTGTGNTEAFF.

This clone was counted a single time. The chain couples TRBV7-9 to TRBJ2-3; D gene uncertain. Germline values: CDR1 SEHNR, CDR2 FQNEAQ (reference sequence). V was shortened by 7 bases and J by 4 bases, with 9 bases between the two germline ends. The CDR3 loop spans 12 amino acids. Written as DNA, the CDR3 is TGTGCCAGCACTCTCACGGCAGATACGCAGTATTTT. Translating it yields CASTLTADTQYF.

This clone has only one observation. This CDR3 is CAWSSRGLMTNEKLFF. The DNA for the CDR3 is TGTGCCTGGAGTAGCAGGGGGCTGATGACTAATGAAAAACTGTTTTTT. V gene TRBV30 combines with J gene TRBJ1-4, with TRBD1 identical over 8 bases. Germline V gene sequence: CDR1 GTSNPN, CDR2 SVGIG (reference sequence). With V trimmed by 2 bases and J by 2 bases, 7 bases remained unmatched. The CDR3 covers 16 residues.